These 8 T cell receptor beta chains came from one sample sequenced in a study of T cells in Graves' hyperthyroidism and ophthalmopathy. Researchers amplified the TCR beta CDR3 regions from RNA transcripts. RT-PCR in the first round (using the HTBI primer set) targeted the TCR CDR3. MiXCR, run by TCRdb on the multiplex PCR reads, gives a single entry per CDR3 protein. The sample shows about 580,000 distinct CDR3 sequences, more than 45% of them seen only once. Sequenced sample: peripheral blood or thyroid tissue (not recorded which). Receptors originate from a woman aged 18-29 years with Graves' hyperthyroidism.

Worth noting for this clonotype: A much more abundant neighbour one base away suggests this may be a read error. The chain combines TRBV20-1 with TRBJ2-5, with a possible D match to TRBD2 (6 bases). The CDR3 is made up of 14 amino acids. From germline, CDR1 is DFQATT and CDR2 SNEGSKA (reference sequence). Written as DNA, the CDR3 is TGCAGTGGTACGAGGGAGGCCTCGGCGAGGACCCAGTGCTTC. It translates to CSGTREASARTQCF.

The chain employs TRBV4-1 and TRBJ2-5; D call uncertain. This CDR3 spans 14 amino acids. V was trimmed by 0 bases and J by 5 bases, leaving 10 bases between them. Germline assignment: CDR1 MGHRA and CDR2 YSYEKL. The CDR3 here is CASSQDPQEETQYF. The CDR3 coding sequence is TGCGCCAGCAGCCAAGATCCCCAGGAGGAGACCCAGTACTTC.

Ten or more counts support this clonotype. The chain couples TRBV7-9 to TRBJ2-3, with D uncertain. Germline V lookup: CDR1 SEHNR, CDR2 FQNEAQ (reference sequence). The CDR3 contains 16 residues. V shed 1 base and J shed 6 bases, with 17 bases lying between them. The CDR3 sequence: CASSLEPAVEGDTQYF. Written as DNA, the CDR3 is TGTGCCAGCAGCTTAGAGCCTGCCGTCGAAGGGGATACGCAGTATTTT.

The CDR3 loop is CASSQGFNSPLHF. In nucleotides, the CDR3 is TGTGCCAGCAGCCAAGGGTTTAATTCACCCCTCCACTTT. This chain uses TRBV3-1 with TRBJ1-6, with D unresolved. The CDR3 has 13 residues. V lost 1 base and J 6 bases, leaving 4 bases between the germline ends. CDR1 and CDR2 (germline): LGHDT, YNNKEL (reference sequence).

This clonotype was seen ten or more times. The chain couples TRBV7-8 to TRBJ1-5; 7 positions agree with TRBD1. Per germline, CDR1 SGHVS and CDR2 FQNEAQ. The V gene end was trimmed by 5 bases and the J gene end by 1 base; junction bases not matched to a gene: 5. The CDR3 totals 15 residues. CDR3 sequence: CASSLMTGSNQPQHF. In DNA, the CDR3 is TGTGCCAGCAGCCTCATGACAGGGAGCAATCAGCCCCAGCATTTT.

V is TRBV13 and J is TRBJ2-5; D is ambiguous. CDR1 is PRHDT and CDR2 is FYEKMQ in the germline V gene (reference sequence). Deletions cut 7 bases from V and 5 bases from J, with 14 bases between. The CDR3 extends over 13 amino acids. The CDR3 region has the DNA TGTGCCAGCAAGGACGGCGAATCGGAGACCCAGTACTTC. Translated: CASKDGESETQYF.

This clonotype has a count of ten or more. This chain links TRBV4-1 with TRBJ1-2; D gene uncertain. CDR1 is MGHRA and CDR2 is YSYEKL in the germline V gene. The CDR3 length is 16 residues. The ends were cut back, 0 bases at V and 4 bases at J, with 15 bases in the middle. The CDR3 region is CASSQDRASTLYGYTF. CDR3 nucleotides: TGCGCCAGCAGCCAAGATCGGGCCTCCACTCTCTATGGCTACACCTTC.

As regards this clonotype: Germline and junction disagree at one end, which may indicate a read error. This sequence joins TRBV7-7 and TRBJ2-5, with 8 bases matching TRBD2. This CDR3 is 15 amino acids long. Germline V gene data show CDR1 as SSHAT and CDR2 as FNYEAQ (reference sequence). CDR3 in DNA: TGTGCTAGCAGCTTAGCGGGATGGTCTTCAGAGACCCAGTACTTC. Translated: CASSLAGWSSETQYF.